This T cell receptor (beta chain) derives from a study of cytomegalovirus exposure and HLA in healthy donors. Germline V CDR1 and CDR2: LNHNV, YYDKDF (reference sequence). The CDR3 sequence is 15 residues long. Trimming left V 1 base short and J 3 bases short, with 13 bases between. On this clone: Its antigen is unknown.

Profiled with immunoSEQ multiplex PCR; TCRdb holds only in-frame clones, not every one. Of about 58,000 clones detected, about 92% appear once; the ten largest clones hold about 0.95%. Whole-study results and caveats: Clusters of TCRs from the first cohort tended to co-occur in the 95 to 150 validation repertoires (as a later analysis found).

The V call is TRBV15, the J call TRBJ2-7, with D tentatively TRBD2 (7 bases). Source material: PBMCs. This sequence originates from a man aged 18 to 30 in good health and CMV-seronegative. The CDR3 coding sequence is TGTGCCACCAGCAGAGGTGGGGGAGGGGGCTACGAGCAGTACTTC. This gives the protein CATSRGGGGGYEQYF.